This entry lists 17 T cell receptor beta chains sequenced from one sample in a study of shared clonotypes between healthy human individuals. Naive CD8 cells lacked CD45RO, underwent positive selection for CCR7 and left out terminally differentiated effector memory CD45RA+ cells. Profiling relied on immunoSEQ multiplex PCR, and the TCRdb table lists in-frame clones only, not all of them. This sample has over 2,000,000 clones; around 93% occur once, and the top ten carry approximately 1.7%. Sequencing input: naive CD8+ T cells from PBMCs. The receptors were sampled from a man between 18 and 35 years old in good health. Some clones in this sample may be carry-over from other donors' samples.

The CDR3 protein is CASSQVRVRTENTGELFF. The CDR3 nucleotides read TGCGCCAGCAGCCAAGTGAGAGTAAGGACAGAGAACACCGGGGAGCTGTTTTTT. This chain links TRBV4-1 with TRBJ2-2; perhaps TRBD1 as D (6 bases). CDR1 and CDR2 (germline): MGHRA, YSYEKL. This CDR3 contains 18 residues. V shed 1 base and J shed 1 base, with 16 bases lying between them.

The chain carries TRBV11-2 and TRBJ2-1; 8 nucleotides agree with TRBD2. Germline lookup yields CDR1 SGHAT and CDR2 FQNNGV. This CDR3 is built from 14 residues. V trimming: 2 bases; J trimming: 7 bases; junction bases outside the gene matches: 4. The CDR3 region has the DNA TGTGCCAGCAGCTTATGGGGACTAGAGAATGAGCAGTTCTTC. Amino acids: CASSLWGLENEQFF.

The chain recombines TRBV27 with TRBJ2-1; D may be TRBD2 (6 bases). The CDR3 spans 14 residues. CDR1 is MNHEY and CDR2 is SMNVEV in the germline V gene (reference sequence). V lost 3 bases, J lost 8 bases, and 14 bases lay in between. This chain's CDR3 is CASSLGGTGDEQFF. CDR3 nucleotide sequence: TGTGCCAGCAGTTTGGGAGGTACTGGTGATGAGCAGTTCTTC.

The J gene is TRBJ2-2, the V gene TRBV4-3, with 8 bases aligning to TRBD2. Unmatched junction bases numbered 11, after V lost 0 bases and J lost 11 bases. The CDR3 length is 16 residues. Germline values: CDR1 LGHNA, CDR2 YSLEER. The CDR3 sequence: CASSQDWSAGDSELFF. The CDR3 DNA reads TGCGCCAGCAGCCAAGATTGGTCAGCGGGAGACTCCGAGCTGTTTTTT.

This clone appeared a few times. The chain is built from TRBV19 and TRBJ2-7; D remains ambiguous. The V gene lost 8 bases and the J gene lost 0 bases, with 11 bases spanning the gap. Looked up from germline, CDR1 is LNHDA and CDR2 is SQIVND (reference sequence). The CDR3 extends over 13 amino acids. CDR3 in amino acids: CASSMTPSYEQYF. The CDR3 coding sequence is TGTGCCAGTTCGATGACACCCTCCTACGAGCAGTACTTC.

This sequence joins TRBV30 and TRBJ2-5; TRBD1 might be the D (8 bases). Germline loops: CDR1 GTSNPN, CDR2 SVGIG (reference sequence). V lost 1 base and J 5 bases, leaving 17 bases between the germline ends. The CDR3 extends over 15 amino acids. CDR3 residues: CAWSALDRGGETQYF. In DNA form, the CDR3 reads TGTGCCTGGAGTGCCCTCGACAGGGGAGGGGAGACCCAGTACTTC.

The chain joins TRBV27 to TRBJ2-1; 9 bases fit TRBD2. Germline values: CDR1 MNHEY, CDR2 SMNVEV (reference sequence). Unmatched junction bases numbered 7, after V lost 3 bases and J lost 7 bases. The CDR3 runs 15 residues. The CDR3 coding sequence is TGTGCCAGCAGTTTCAGGCGGGAGGGCGGGAATGAGCAGTTCTTC. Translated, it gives CASSFRREGGNEQFF.

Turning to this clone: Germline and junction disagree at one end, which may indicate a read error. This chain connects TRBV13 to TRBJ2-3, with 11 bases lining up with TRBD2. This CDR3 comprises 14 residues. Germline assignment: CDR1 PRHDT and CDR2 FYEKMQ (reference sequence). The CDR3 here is CASSVGLAGDTQYF. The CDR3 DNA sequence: TGTGCCAGCAGCGTAGGACTAGCGGGAGATACGCAGTATTTT.

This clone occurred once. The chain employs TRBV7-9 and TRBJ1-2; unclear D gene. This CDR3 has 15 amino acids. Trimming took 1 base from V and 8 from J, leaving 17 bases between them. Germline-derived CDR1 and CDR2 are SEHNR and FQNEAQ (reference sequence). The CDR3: CASSLDGLSVYGYTF. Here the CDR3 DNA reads TGTGCCAGCAGCTTAGACGGATTAAGTGTCTACGGCTACACCTTC.

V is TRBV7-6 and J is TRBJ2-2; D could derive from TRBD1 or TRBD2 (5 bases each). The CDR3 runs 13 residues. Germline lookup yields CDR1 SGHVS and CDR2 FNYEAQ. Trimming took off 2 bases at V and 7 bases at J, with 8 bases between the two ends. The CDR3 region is CASSLPGSGELFF. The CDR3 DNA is TGTGCCAGCAGCTTACCAGGGAGCGGGGAGCTGTTTTTT.

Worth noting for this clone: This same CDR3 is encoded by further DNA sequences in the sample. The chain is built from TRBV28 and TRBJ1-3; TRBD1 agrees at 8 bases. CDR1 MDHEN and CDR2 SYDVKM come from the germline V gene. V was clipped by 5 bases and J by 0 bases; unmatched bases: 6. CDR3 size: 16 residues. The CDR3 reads CASSLGTGDSGNTIYF. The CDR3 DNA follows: TGTGCCAGCAGTCTCGGGACAGGCGACTCTGGAAACACCATATATTTT.

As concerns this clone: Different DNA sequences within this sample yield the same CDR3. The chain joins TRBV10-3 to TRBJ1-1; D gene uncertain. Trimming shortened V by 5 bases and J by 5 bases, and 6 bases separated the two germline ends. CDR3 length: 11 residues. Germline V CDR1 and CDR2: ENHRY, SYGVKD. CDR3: CAISPGTEAFF. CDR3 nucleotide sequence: TGTGCCATCAGTCCGGGTACTGAAGCTTTCTTT.

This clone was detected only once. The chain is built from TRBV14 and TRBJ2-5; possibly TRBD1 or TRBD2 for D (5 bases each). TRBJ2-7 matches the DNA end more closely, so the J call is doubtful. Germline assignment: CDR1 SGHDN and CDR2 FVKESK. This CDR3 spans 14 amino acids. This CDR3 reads CASSQSGLTYEQYF. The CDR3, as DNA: TGTGCCAGCAGCCAGTCGGGGCTAACCTACGAGCAGTACTTC.

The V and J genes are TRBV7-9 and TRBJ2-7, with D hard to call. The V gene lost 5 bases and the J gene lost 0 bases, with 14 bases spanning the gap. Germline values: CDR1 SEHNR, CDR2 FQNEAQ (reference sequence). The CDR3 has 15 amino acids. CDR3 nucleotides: TGTGCCAGCAGCACCACAGCCTATAGCTCCTACGAGCAGTACTTC. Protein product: CASSTTAYSSYEQYF.

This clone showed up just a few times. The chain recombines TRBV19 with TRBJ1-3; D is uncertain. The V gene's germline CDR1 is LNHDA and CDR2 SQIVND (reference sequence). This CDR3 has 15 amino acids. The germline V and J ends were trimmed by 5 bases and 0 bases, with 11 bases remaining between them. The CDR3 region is CASSSIRRSGNTIYF. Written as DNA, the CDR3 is TGTGCCAGTAGTTCTATACGCCGCTCTGGAAACACCATATATTTT.

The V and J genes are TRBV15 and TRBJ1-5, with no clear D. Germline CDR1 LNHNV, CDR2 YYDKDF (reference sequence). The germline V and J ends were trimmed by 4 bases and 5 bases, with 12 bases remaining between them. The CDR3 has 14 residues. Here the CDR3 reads CATSNFGRDQPQHF. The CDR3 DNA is TGTGCCACCAGCAACTTTGGTAGGGATCAGCCCCAGCATTTT.

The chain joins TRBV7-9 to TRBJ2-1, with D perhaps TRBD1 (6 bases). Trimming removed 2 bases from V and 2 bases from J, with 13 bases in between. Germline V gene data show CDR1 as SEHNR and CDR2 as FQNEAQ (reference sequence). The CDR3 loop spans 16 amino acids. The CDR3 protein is CASSLIQGATYNEQFF. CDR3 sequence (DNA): TGTGCCAGCAGCTTAATACAGGGAGCCACCTACAATGAGCAGTTCTTC.